The T cell receptor beta chain under discussion was sequenced for a study of graft-versus-host responses after intestinal transplantation. Study-level information: Grafts that recipients had were multivisceral, liver-intestinal, or isolated intestinal transplants. Findings and limits, study-wide: The authors found GvH clones in recipient marrow, some appearing first in ileum or blood. Allograft graft-versus-host to host-versus-graft clonal ratios ran high in patients with graft-donor T cell macrochimerism. Circulating GvH clone levels at their peak were associated with HvG declines (early post-transplant).

The CDR3 runs to 15 residues. Germline V gives CDR1 KGHSH, CDR2 LQKENI. After removal of 5 bases from V and 3 bases from J, the junction contained 6 bases not matched to a gene. Sequencing was performed with immunoSEQ multiplex PCR; in TCRdb, only in-frame clones are kept and a portion is missing. The sample lists tens of thousands of clones, roughly 92% seen once, with around 0.33% in the top ten. In the case of this clone: Its antigen is unidentified.

The receptor comes from a human donor who received an intestinal transplant. V is TRBV18 and J is TRBJ2-3, with 9 bases aligning to TRBD1. This sample comprised unstimulated CD4+ T cells sorted from spleen or lymph node cells, obtained before intestinal transplant. CDR3 loop: CASSAGQGGTDTQYF. The CDR3 bases are TGTGCCAGCTCAGCGGGACAGGGTGGAACAGATACGCAGTATTTT.